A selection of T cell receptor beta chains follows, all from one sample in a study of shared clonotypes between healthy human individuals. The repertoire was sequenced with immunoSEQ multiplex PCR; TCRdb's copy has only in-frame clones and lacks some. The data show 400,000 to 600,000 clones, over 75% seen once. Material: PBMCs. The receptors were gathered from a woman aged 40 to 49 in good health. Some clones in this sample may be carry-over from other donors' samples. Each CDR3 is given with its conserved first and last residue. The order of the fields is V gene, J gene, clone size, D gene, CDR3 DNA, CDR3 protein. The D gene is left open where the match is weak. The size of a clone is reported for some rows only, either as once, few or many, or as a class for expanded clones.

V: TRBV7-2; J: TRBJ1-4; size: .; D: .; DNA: TGTGCCAGCAGCTTACAGGGATTCGGTGAAAAACTGTTTTTT; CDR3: CASSLQGFGEKLFF
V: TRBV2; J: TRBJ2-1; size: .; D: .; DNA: TGTGCCGGGTTCCGGGACATCCTCTACAATGAGCAGTTCTTC; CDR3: CAGFRDILYNEQFF
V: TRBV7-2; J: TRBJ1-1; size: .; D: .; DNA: TGTGCCAGCAGCTTACAGGCCTCAAACACTGAAGCTTTCTTT; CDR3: CASSLQASNTEAFF
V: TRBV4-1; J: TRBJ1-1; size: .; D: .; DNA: TGCGCCAGCAGCCAACGGGGGAACACTGAAGCTTTCTTT; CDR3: CASSQRGNTEAFF
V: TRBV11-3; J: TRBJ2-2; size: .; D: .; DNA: TGTGCCAGTACCCCCGGGACGAACACCGGGGAGCTGTTTTTT; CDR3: CASTPGTNTGELFF
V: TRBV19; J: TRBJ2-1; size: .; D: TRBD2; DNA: TGTGCCAGTCTCGAGACTAGCGGGACCCGGGAGCAGTTCTTC; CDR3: CASLETSGTREQFF
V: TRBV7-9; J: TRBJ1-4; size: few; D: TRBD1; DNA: TGTGCCAGCAGCATTTCGACAGGGGGCGCGGGAAAACTGTTTTTT; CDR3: CASSISTGGAGKLFF
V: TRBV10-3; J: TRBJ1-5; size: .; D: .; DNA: TGTGCCATCAGTGAGTCCGACGGAGATCAGCCCCAGCATTTT; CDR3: CAISESDGDQPQHF
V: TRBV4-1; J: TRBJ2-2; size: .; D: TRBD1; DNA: TGCGCCAGCAGCCAAGATGGGGGCGGGACAGGGGTTTCCGGGGAGCTGTTTTTT; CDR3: CASSQDGGGTGVSGELFF
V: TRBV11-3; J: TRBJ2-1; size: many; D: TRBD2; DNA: TGTGCCAGCAGCTTAATAGCGGGACCGCAGTTCTTC; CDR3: CASSLIAGPQFF
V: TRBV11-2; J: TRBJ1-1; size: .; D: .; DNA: TGTGCCAGCAGCTTAAGTTCGGGGACTGAAGCTTTCTTT; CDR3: CASSLSSGTEAFF
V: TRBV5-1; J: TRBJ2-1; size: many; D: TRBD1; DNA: TGCGCCAGCAGCCTGGACAGGGGAAGTGTGGATGAGCAGTTCTTC; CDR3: CASSLDRGSVDEQFF
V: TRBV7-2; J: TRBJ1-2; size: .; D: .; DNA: TGTGCCAGCAGCTTAAGGCAGGGATATGGCTACACCTTC; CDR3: CASSLRQGYGYTF
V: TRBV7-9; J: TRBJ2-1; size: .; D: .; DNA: TGTGCCAGCGTTGGTTCGTTTTGGGACTCTCGCTCCTACAATGAGCAGTTCTTC; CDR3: CASVGSFWDSRSYNEQFF
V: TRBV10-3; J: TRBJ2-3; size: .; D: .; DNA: TGTGCCATCTCCCCGAAAGGGGATACGCAGTATTTT; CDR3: CAISPKGDTQYF
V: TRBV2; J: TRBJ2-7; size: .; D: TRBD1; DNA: TGTGCCAGCGTTGGGACAGCCATGGAGCAGTACTTC; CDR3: CASVGTAMEQYF
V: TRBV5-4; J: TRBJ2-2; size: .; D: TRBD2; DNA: TGTGCCAGCAGCTGGGGACTAGCGGGAACTACCGGGGAGCTGTTTTTT; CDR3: CASSWGLAGTTGELFF
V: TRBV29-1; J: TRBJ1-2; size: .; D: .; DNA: TGCAGCGTGTACTTTCTTGAGGGCTACACCTTC; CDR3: CSVYFLEGYTF
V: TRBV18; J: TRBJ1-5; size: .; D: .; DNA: TGTGCCAGCTCACCAACAGATAGCAATCAGCCCCAGCATTTT; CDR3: CASSPTDSNQPQHF
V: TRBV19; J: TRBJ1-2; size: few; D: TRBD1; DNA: TGTGCCAGTAGTACCCAAGGGGGACAGGGGTACTTTAACTATGGCTACACCTTC; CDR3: CASSTQGGQGYFNYGYTF
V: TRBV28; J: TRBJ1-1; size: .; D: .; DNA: TGTGCCAGCAGTTATAAGGGTTGGACTGAAGCTTTCTTT; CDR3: CASSYKGWTEAFF
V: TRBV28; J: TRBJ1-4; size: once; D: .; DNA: TGTGCCAGCAGTTTGGAAACAGGGTGGGGTGAAAAACTGTTTTTT; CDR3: CASSLETGWGEKLFF
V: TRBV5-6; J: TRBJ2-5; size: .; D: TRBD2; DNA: TGTGCCAGCAGCACCAGACTAGCGGGAGTGGAGACCCAGTACTTC; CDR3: CASSTRLAGVETQYF
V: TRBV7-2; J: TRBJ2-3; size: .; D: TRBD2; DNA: TGTGCCAGCAGCAAAGGACTAGCGGGGGGCACAGATACGCAGTATTTT; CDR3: CASSKGLAGGTDTQYF
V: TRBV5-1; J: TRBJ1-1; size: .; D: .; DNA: TGCGCCAGCAGCTTCGTCGGCAGGGAAACTGAAGCTTTCTTT; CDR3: CASSFVGRETEAFF
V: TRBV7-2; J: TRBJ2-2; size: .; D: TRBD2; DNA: TGTGCCAGCAGCTTAGTTAGCGGGAGGTCAAACACCGGGGAGCTGTTTTTT; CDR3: CASSLVSGRSNTGELFF
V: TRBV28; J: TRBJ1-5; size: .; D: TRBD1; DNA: TGTGCCAGCAGGACATCGGGACAGAGCAATCAGCCCCAGCATTTT; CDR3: CASRTSGQSNQPQHF